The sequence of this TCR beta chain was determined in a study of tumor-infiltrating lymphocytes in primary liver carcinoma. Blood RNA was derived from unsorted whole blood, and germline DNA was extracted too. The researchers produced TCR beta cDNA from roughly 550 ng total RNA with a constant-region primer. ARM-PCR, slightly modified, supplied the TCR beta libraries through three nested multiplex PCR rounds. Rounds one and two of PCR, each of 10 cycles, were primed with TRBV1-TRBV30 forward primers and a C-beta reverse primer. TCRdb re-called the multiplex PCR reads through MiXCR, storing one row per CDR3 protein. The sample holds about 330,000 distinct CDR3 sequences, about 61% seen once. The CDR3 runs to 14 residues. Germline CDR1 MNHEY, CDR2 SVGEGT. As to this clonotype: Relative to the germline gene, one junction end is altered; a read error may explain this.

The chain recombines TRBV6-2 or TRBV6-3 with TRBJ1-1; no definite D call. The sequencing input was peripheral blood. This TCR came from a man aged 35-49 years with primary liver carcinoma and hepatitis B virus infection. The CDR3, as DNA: TGTGCCAGCAGTTACCCAGAGCTGGGCACTGAAGCTTCCTTT. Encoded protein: CASSYPELGTEASF.